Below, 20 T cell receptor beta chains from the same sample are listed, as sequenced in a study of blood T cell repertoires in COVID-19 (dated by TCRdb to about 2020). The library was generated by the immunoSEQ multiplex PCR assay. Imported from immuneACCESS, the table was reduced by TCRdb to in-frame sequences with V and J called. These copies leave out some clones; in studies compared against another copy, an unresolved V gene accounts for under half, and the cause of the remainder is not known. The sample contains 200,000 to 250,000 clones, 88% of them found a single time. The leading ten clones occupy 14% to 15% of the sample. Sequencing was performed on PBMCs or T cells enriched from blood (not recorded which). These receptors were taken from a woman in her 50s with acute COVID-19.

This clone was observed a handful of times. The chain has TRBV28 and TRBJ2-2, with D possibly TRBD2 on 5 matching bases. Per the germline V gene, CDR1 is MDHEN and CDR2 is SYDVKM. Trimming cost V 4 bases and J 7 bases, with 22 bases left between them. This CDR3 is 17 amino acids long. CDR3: CASSSPHIRGSVGELFF. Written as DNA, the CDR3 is TGTGCCAGCAGTTCCCCACACATCCGGGGATCGGTCGGGGAGCTGTTTTTT.

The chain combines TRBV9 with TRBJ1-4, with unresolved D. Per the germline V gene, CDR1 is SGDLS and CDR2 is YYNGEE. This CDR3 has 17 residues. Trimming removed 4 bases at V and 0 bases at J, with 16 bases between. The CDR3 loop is CASSPRSGITTNEKLFF. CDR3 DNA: TGTGCCAGCAGCCCGAGATCCGGGATAACAACTAATGAAAAACTGTTTTTT.

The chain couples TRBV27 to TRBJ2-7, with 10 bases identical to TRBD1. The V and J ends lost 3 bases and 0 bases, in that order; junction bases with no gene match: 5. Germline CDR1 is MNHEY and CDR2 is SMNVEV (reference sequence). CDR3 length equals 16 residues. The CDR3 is CASSFLGTGDSYEQYF. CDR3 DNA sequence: TGTGCCAGCAGTTTCCTAGGGACAGGGGACTCCTACGAGCAGTACTTC.

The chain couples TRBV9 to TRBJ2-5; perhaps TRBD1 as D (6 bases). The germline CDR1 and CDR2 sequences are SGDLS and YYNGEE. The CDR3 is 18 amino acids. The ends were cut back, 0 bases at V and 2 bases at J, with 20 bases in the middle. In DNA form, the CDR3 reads TGTGCCAGCAGCGTAGAGGGGGTTCTGACGGGTTCACAAGAGACCCAGTACTTC. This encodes CASSVEGVLTGSQETQYF.

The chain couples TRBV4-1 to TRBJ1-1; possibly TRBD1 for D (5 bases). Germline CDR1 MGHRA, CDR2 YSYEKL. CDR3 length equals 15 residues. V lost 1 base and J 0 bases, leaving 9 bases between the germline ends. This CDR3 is CASSQGGGVNTEAFF. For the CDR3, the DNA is TGCGCCAGCAGCCAAGGGGGCGGGGTGAACACTGAAGCTTTCTTT.

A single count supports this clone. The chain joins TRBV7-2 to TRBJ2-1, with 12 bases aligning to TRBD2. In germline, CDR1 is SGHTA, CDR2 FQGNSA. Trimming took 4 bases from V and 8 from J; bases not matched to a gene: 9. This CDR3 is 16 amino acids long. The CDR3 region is CASSSRTSGIGYEQFF. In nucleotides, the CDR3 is TGTGCCAGCAGCTCGCGGACTAGCGGGATAGGTTATGAGCAGTTCTTC.

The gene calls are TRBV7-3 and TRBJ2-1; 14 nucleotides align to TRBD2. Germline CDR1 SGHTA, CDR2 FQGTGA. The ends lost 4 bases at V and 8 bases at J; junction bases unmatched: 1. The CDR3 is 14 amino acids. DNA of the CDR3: TGTGCCAGCAGCTCGACTAGCGGGAGGGATGAGCAGTTCTTC. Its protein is CASSSTSGRDEQFF.

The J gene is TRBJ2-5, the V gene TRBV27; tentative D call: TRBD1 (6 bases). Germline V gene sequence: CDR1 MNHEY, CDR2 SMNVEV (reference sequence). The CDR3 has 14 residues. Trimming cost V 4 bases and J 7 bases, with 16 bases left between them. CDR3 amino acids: CASSSMLGGGTQYF. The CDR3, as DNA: TGTGCCAGCAGTTCCATGCTAGGGGGTGGGACCCAGTACTTC.

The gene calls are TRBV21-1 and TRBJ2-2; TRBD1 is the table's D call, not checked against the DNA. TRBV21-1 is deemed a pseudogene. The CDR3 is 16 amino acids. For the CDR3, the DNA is TGTGCCAGCAGCCGAACCGACAGGGGGGACACCGGGGAGCTGTTTTTT. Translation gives CASSRTDRGDTGELFF.

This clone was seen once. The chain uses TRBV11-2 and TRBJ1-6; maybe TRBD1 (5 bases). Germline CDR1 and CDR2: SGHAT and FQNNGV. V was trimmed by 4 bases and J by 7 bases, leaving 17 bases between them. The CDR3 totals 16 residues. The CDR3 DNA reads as TGTGCCAGCAGCTCCCACATCAGGGTCCAGAATTCACCCCTCCACTTT. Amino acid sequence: CASSSHIRVQNSPLHF.

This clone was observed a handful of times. The DNA of the CDR3 is TGTGCCAGTAGTATCAGGGGGTATTCACCCCTCCACTTT. As protein: CASSIRGYSPLHF. The chain links TRBV19 to TRBJ1-6; TRBD1 agrees at 7 bases. The V gene's germline CDR1 is LNHDA and CDR2 SQIVND (reference sequence). Unmatched junction bases numbered 1, after V lost 3 bases and J lost 8 bases. CDR3 size: 13 residues. The full variable domain, its missing parts supplied by reference TRBV19 and TRBJ1-6, is DGGITQSPKYLFRKEGQNVTLSCEQNLNHDAMYWYRQDPGQGLRLIYYSQIVNDFQKGDIAEGYSVSREKKESFPLTVTSAQKNPTAFYLCASSIRGYSPLHFGNGTRLTVT.

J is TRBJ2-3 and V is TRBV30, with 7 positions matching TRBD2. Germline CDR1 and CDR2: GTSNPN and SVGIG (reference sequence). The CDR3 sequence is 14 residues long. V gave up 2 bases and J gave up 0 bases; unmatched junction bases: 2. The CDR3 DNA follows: TGTGCCTGGAGTAGCGGGACTAGCACAGATACGCAGTATTTT. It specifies CAWSSGTSTDTQYF.

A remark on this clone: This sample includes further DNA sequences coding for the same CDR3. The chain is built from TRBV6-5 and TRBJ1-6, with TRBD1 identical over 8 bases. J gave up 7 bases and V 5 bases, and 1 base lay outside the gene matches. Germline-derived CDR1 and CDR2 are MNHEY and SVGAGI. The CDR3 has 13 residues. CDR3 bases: TGTGCCAGCAGTAGGACAGGGAATTCACCCCTCCACTTT. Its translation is CASSRTGNSPLHF.

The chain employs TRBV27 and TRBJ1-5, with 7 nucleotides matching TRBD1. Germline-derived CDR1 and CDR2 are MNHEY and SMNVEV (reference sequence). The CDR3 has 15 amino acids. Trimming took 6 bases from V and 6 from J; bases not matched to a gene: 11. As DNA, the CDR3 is TGTGCCAGCAGCTTAAGATCAGGGGGAGGTCAGCCCCAGCATTTT. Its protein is CASSLRSGGGQPQHF.

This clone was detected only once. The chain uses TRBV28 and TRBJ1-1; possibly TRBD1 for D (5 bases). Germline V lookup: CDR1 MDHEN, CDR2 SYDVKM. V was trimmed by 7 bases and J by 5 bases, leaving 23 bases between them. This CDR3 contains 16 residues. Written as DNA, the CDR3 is TGTGCCAGCACTTCCGGCGGGGGGAGCGCGTCAACTGAAGCTTTCTTT. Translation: CASTSGGGSASTEAFF.

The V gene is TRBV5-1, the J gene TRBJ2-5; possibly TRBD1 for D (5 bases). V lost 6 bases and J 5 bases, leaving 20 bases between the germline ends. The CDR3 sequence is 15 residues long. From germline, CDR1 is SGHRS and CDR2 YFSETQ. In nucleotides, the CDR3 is TGCGCCAGCACCGCAAGGGCTGGGCCAGGGGAGACCCAGTACTTC. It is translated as CASTARAGPGETQYF.

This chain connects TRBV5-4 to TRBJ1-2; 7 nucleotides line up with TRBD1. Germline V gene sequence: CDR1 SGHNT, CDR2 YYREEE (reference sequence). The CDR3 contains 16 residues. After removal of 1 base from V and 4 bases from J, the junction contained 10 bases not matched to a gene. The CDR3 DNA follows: TGTGCCAGCAGCTTGCTTTCGAGACAGGGTATCTATGGCTACACCTTC. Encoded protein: CASSLLSRQGIYGYTF.

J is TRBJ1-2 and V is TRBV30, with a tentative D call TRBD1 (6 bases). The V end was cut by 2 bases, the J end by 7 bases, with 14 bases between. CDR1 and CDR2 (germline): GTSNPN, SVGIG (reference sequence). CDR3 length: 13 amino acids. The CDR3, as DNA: TGTGCCTGGAGTCTTACAGGGAGCGCTGGCTACACCTTC. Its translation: CAWSLTGSAGYTF. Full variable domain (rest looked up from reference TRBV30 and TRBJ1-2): SQTIHQWPATLVQPVGSPLSLECTVEGTSNPNLYWYRQAAGRGLQLLFYSVGIGQISSEVPQNLSASRPQDRQFILSSKKLLLSDSGFYLCAWSLTGSAGYTFGSGTRLTVV.

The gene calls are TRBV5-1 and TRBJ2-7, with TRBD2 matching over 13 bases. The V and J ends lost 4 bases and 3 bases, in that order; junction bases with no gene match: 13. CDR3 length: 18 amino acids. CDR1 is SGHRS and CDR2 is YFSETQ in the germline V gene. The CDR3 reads CASSPGLAGAFSGYEQYF. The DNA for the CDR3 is TGCGCCAGCAGCCCAGGACTAGCGGGAGCATTTTCTGGCTACGAGCAGTACTTC.

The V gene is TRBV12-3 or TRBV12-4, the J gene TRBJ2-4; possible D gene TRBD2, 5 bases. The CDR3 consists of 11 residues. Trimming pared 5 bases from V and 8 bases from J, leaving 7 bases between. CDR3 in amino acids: CASSPGDIQYF. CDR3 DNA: TGTGCCAGCAGTCCCGGGGACATTCAGTACTTC.